The 9 T cell receptor beta chains in this list originate from one sample, sequenced in a study of T-cell reconstitution after alpha-beta-depleted transplantation in children. Unique molecular identifiers were incorporated when the TCRbeta library was constructed. TCRdb re-derived calls from the PCR reads in MiXCR, one entry per CDR3 protein. The table has about 640,000 distinct CDR3 sequences, roughly 17% seen once; the top ten hold 1.1%. Source: PBMCs from the stem cell graft donor, taken from the stem cell graft. These receptors were collected from a human donor who donated a stem cell graft to a child with acute myeloid leukemia.

This chain links TRBV20-1 with TRBJ1-4; no firm D call. Between the trimmed V and J ends, which lost 5 bases and 8 bases, there was a span of 18 bases. The CDR3 runs to 14 residues. Germline CDR1 DFQATT, CDR2 SNEGSKA (reference sequence). Here the CDR3 reads CSAGLWTAQEKLFF. The CDR3 nucleotides are TGCAGTGCTGGCCTTTGGACTGCTCAAGAAAAACTGTTTTTT.

On this clonotype itself: A much larger clone is a single base away; this may be a read error. The J gene is TRBJ1-2, the V gene TRBV20-1, with D possibly being TRBD1 (5 bases). Germline values: CDR1 DFQATT, CDR2 SNEGSKA (reference sequence). Trimming cost V 6 bases and J 3 bases, with 17 bases left between them. The CDR3 covers 14 residues. As DNA, the CDR3 is TGCAGTGCAGGGGTGGAGTGGGGGGACTATGGCTACACCTTC. It translates to CSAGVEWGDYGYTF.

This clonotype was observed a handful of times. The rearrangement links TRBV20-1 to TRBJ1-5, with D perhaps matching TRBD1 (5 bases). The V gene lost 3 bases and the J gene lost 9 bases, with 15 bases spanning the gap. The CDR3 covers 13 residues. The germline CDR1 and CDR2 sequences are DFQATT and SNEGSKA (reference sequence). The CDR3 protein is CSARGTTSWPQHF. CDR3 nucleotide sequence: TGCAGTGCTAGGGGGACCACATCATGGCCCCAGCATTTT.

This clonotype was counted a few times. The rearrangement links TRBV5-6 to TRBJ2-6; D uncertain. The length of the CDR3 is 16 residues. V dropped 2 bases and J dropped 0 bases, with 9 bases sitting between them. Germline assignment: CDR1 SGHDT and CDR2 YYEEEE. The CDR3 region is CASSFPPVSGANVLTF. The CDR3 DNA reads as TGTGCCAGCAGCTTCCCCCCGGTCTCTGGGGCCAACGTCCTGACTTTC.

The chain links TRBV13 to TRBJ2-5; D perhaps matches TRBD2 (6 bases). Deletions cut 4 bases from V and 1 base from J, with 13 bases between. Germline V gene lookup returns CDR1 PRHDT and CDR2 FYEKMQ (reference sequence). CDR3 length: 15 amino acids. The CDR3 DNA reads TGTGCCAGCAGCTCTCGATGGGGGGTCCAAGAGACCCAGTACTTC. Protein: CASSSRWGVQETQYF.

This clonotype was counted many times. The chain uses TRBV24-1 and TRBJ2-1, with D perhaps TRBD1 (5 bases). Trimming took 2 bases from V and 10 from J, leaving 8 bases between them. Germline V gives CDR1 KGHDR, CDR2 SFDVKD. CDR3 length equals 12 residues. The CDR3 DNA reads as TGTGCCACCAGTGATTATGACAGCGAGCAGTTCTTC. Protein: CATSDYDSEQFF.

This clonotype has ten or more counts. This chain joins TRBV20-1 and TRBJ1-1, with unresolved D. V was clipped by 5 bases and J by 11 bases, with 6 bases between them. Germline CDR1 and CDR2: DFQATT and SNEGSKA (reference sequence). The CDR3 length is 8 residues. The CDR3 nucleotides are TGCAGTGCTGGAGGGGCTTTCTTT. This sequence encodes CSAGGAFF.

Only a few counts were recorded for this clonotype. This rearrangement joins TRBV6-2 or TRBV6-3 to TRBJ1-2; D unresolved. The CDR3 spans 15 residues. Germline CDR1 reads MNHEY; CDR2 reads SVGEGT. Trimming removed 7 bases from V and 0 bases from J, with 15 bases in between. For the CDR3, the DNA is TGTGCCAGCACCCCAGGATTAGCCCCTAACTATGGCTACACCTTC. Translation gives CASTPGLAPNYGYTF.

The chain carries TRBV5-1 and TRBJ2-4; D gene ambiguous. The V gene lost 3 bases and the J gene lost 0 bases, with 10 bases spanning the gap. The CDR3 length is 15 residues. Germline values: CDR1 SGHRS, CDR2 YFSETQ. CDR3 DNA sequence: TGCGCCAGCAGCTCGAACCTCCTAGCCAAAAACATTCAGTACTTC. Translation gives CASSSNLLAKNIQYF. Combining the CDR3 with reference TRBV5-1 and TRBJ2-4 gives the whole variable domain KAGVTQTPRYLIKTRGQQVTLSCSPISGHRSVSWYQQTPGQGLQFLFEYFSETQRNKGNFPGRFSGRQFSNSRSEMNVSTLELGDSALYLCASSSNLLAKNIQYFGAGTRLSVL.